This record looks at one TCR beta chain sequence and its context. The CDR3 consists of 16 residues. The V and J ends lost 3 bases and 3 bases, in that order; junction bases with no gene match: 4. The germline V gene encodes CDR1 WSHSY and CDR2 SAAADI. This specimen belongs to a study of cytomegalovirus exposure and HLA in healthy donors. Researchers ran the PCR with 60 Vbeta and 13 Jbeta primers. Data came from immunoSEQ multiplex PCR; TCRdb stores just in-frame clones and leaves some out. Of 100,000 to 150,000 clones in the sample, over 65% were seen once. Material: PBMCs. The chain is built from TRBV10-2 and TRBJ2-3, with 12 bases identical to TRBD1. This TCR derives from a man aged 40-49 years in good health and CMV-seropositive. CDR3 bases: TGCGCCAGCAGTGACCCGGGACAGGGGGCAACAGATACGCAGTATTTT. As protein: CASSDPGQGATDTQYF.